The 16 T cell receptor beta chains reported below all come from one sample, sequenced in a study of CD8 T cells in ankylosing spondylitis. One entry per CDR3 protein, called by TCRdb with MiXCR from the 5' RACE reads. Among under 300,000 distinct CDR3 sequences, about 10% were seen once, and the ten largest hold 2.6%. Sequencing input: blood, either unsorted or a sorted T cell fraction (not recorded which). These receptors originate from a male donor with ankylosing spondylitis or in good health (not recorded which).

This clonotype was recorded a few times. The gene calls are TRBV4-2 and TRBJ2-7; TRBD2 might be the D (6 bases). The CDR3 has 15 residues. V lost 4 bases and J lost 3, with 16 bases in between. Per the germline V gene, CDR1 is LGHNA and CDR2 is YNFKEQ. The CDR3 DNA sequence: TGTGCCAGCAGCCCGGTCGGAGGGGACTTCTACGAGCAGTACTTC. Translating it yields CASSPVGGDFYEQYF.

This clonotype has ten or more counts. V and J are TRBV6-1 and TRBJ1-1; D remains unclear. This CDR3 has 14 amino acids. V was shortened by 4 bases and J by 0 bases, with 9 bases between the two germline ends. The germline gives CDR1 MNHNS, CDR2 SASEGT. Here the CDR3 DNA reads TGTGCCAGCAGTGGCTTTCCGATGAACACTGAAGCTTTCTTT. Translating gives CASSGFPMNTEAFF.

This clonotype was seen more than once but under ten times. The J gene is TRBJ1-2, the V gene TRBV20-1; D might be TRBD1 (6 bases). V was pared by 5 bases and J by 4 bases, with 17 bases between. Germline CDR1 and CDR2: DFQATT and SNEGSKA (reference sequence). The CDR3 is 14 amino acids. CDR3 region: CSAPRGREAYGYTF. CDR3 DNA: TGCAGTGCTCCCCGGGGGCGGGAGGCCTATGGCTACACCTTC.

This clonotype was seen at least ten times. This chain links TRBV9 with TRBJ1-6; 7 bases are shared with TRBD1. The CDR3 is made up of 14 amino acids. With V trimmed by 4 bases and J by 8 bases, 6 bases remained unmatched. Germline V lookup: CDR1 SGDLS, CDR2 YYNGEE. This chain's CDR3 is CASSPGTAHSPLHF. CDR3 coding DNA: TGTGCCAGCAGCCCAGGGACAGCCCATTCACCCCTCCACTTT.

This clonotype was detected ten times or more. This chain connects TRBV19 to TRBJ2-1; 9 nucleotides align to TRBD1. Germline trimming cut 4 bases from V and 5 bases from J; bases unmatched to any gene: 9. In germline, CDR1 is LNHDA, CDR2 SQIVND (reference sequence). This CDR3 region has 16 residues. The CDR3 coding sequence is TGTGCCAGTAGTAACCGGCCGGGACAGGGAGACAATGAGCAGTTCTTC. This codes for CASSNRPGQGDNEQFF. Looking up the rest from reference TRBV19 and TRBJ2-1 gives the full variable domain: DGGITQSPKYLFRKEGQNVTLSCEQNLNHDAMYWYRQDPGQGLRLIYYSQIVNDFQKGDIAEGYSVSREKKESFPLTVTSAQKNPTAFYLCASSNRPGQGDNEQFFGPGTRLTVL.

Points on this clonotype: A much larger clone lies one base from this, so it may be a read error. The CDR3 DNA sequence: TGCAGTGCTAACAGGGGGGGGGACGGAGCAACTGCAGCTTTCTTT. Its translation is CSANRGGDGATAAFF. J is TRBJ1-1 and V is TRBV20-1; 8 bases line up with TRBD1. The CDR3 is 15 residues long. CDR1 and CDR2 (germline): DFQATT, SNEGSKA (reference sequence).

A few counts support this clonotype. The CDR3 DNA follows: TGTGCCAGTAGAGGTCAGGGGGCTATGAACACTGAAGCTTTCTTT. Its protein is CASRGQGAMNTEAFF. The genes are TRBV19 and TRBJ1-1, with 8 bases identical to TRBD1. The CDR3 length is 15 residues. Germline V lookup: CDR1 LNHDA, CDR2 SQIVND (reference sequence). V was pared by 6 bases and J by 0 bases, with 6 bases of the junction left unmatched.

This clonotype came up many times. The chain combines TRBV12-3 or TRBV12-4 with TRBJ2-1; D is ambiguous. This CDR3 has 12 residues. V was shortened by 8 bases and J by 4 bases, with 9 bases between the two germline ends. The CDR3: CASVRSYNEQFF. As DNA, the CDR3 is TGTGCCAGCGTCCGAAGTTACAATGAGCAGTTCTTC.

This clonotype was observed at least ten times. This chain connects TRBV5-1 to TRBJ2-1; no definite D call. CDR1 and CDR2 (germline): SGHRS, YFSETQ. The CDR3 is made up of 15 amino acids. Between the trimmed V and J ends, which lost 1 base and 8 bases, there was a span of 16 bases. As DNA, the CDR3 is TGCGCCAGCAGCTTGACACCGGGCCCTAAGTATGAGCAGTTCTTC. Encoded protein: CASSLTPGPKYEQFF.

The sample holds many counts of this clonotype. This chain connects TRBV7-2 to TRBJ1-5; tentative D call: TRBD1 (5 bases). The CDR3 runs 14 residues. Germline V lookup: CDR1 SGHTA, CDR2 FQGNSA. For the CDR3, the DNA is TGTGCGACCGGGACGGGAAATAGCAATCAGCCCCAGCATTTT. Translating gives CATGTGNSNQPQHF.

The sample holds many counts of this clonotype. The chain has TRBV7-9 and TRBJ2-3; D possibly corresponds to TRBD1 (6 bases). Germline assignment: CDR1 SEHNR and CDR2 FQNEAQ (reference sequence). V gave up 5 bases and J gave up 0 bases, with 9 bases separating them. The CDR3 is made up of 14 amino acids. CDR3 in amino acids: CASSRDTSTDTQYF. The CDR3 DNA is TGTGCCAGCAGCCGGGACACCAGCACAGATACGCAGTATTTT.

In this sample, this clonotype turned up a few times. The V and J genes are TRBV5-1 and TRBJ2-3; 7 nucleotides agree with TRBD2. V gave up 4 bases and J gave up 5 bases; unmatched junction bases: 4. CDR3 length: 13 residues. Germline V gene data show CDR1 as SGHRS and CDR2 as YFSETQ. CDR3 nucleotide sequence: TGCGCCAGCAGCGGGAGGGCTGAAGATACGCAGTATTTT. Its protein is CASSGRAEDTQYF.

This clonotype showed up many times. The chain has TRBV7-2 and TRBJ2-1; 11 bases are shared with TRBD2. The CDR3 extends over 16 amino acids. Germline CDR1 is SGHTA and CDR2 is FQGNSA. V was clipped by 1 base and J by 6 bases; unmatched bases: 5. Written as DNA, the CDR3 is TGTGCCAGCAGCTTAGTAACTAGCGGGAGTCGCAATGAGCAGTTCTTC. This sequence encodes CASSLVTSGSRNEQFF.

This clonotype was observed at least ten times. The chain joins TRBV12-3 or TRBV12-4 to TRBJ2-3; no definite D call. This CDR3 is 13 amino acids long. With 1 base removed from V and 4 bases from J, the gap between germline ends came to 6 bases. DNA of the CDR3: TGTGCCAGCAGTTTAGTCCGCCCAGATACGCAGTATTTT. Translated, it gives CASSLVRPDTQYF.

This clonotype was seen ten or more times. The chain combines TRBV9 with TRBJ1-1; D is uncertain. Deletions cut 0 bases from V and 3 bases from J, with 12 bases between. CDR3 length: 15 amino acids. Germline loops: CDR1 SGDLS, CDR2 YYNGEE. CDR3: CASSVGTAKDTEAFF. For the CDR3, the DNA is TGTGCCAGCAGCGTAGGAACGGCCAAGGACACTGAAGCTTTCTTT.

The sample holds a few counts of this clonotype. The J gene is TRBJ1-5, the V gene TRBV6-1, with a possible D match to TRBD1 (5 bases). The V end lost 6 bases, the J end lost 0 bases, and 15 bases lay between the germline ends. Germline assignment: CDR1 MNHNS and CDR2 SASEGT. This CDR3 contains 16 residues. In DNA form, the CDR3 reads TGTGCCAGCAGGGCCTCTGGGGCGGTTAGCAATCAGCCCCAGCATTTT. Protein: CASRASGAVSNQPQHF.